These 28 T cell receptor beta chains share one sample of origin, sequenced in a study of shared clonotypes between healthy human individuals. This table comes from immunoSEQ multiplex PCR, and its TCRdb copy is limited to in-frame clones, with some not included. This sample has about 2 million clones, with roughly 96% found just once. Material for sequencing was naive CD4+ T cells sorted from blood. Subset here: CD45RA+ positively selected. These receptors were collected from a man younger than 35 in good health.

A few counts support this clone. CDR3 DNA: TGTGCCATCAGTTTCGGCCCCATAGACCCGTATGGCTACACCTTC. Its translation is CAISFGPIDPYGYTF. V gene TRBV10-3 combines with J gene TRBJ1-2, with D unresolved. V was trimmed by 5 bases and J by 5 bases, leaving 18 bases between them. Germline V gene sequence: CDR1 ENHRY, CDR2 SYGVKD. This CDR3 is 15 amino acids long.

The chain links TRBV27 to TRBJ1-3; no clear D gene. CDR1 and CDR2 (germline): MNHEY, SMNVEV (reference sequence). Deletions cut 5 bases from V and 7 bases from J, with 15 bases between. The CDR3 extends over 14 amino acids. For the CDR3, the DNA is TGTGCCAGCAGTCCCCGACTGGGTTCGAACACCATATATTTT. Residues: CASSPRLGSNTIYF.

The chain employs TRBV11-2 and TRBJ2-1; 11 positions agree with TRBD2. Germline V lookup: CDR1 SGHAT, CDR2 FQNNGV. The CDR3 is made up of 15 amino acids. The V and J ends lost 7 bases and 5 bases, in that order; junction bases with no gene match: 7. CDR3 coding DNA: TGTGCCAGCAACCAACTAGCGGGAGCAAACAATGAGCAGTTCTTC. Its translation: CASNQLAGANNEQFF. Full variable domain (remainder filled in from reference TRBV11-2 and TRBJ2-1): EAGVAQSPRYKIIEKRQSVAFWCNPISGHATLYWYQQILGQGPKLLIQFQNNGVVDDSQLPKDRFSAERLKGVDSTLKIQPAKLEDSAVYLCASNQLAGANNEQFFGPGTRLTVL.

On this clone: At one end, the junction sequence differs from germline, possibly due to a read error. The chain employs TRBV5-7 and TRBJ2-2; 7 positions match TRBD1. TRBV5-7 has ORF status, its function being uncertain. The CDR3 runs 14 residues. The CDR3 reads CASSKDRSTGELFF. CDR3 sequence (DNA): TGCGCCAGCAGCAAGGACAGGAGCACCGGGGAGCTGTTTTTT.

J is TRBJ2-7 and V is TRBV6-1, with D uncertain. The V end lost 3 bases, the J end lost 7 bases, and 16 bases lay between the germline ends. CDR1 and CDR2 from the germline V gene are MNHNS and SASEGT. CDR3 length: 14 amino acids. The CDR3 is CASSEIPPRREQYF. CDR3 DNA: TGTGCCAGCAGTGAGATCCCGCCTCGGCGGGAGCAGTACTTC.

The chain carries TRBV18 and TRBJ1-1; tentative D call: TRBD1 (5 bases). The CDR3 extends over 15 amino acids. Germline CDR1 reads KGHSH; CDR2 reads LQKENI. V lost 7 bases and J lost 1, with 16 bases in between. Here the CDR3 reads CASYPTLGGNTEAFF. The CDR3 DNA reads as TGTGCCAGCTACCCTACTTTGGGGGGGAACACTGAAGCTTTCTTT.

This chain's CDR3 is CATSVDRGAYGYTF. DNA for the CDR3: TGTGCCACCAGCGTTGACAGGGGAGCCTATGGCTACACCTTC. J is TRBJ1-2 and V is TRBV15; TRBD1 aligns across 8 bases. V lost 5 bases and J lost 4; bases outside the gene matches: 6. The germline gives CDR1 LNHNV, CDR2 YYDKDF (reference sequence). The CDR3 totals 14 residues.

The gene calls are TRBV6-5 and TRBJ2-1, with a tentative D call TRBD2 (5 bases). Trimming left V 0 bases short and J 9 bases short, with 15 bases between. Per germline, CDR1 MNHEY and CDR2 SVGAGI. This CDR3 has 15 residues. The CDR3 reads CASSYSIVVASEQFF. The CDR3 DNA reads as TGTGCCAGCAGTTACTCGATAGTTGTAGCGTCTGAGCAGTTCTTC.

The V call is TRBV28, the J call TRBJ1-5; TRBD1 aligns across 8 bases. Trimming took 5 bases from V and 1 from J; bases not matched to a gene: 10. The germline V gene has CDR1 MDHEN and CDR2 SYDVKM. The CDR3 loop spans 17 amino acids. The CDR3 DNA reads TGTGCCAGCAGTACGGACGACAGGGGCCGAAGCAATCAGCCCCAGCATTTT. Amino acids: CASSTDDRGRSNQPQHF.

The chain couples TRBV6-5 to TRBJ1-2; no definite D call. Germline assignment: CDR1 MNHEY and CDR2 SVGAGI. The CDR3 totals 13 residues. Trimming stripped 6 bases from V and 8 bases from J, with 16 bases between. CDR3 residues: CASSSRRLGGYTF. CDR3 nucleotide sequence: TGTGCCAGCAGCTCCCGAAGGTTGGGGGGCTACACCTTC.

V usage is TRBV9 and J usage is TRBJ2-1; unclear D gene. Germline CDR1 is SGDLS and CDR2 is YYNGEE. CDR3 length equals 15 residues. V lost 4 bases and J lost 4, with 15 bases in between. CDR3 DNA sequence: TGTGCCAGCAGCCCCGATGCGGCCTCGTACAATGAGCAGTTCTTC. Protein sequence: CASSPDAASYNEQFF.

J is TRBJ2-7 and V is TRBV27; 7 bases align to TRBD2. J lost 4 bases, V lost 5 bases, and 5 bases had no gene match. The CDR3 extends over 13 amino acids. Germline V lookup: CDR1 MNHEY, CDR2 SMNVEV (reference sequence). CDR3 region: CASSPLGGYEQYF. The CDR3 bases are TGTGCCAGCAGTCCGCTGGGAGGGTACGAGCAGTACTTC.

The chain recombines TRBV7-2 with TRBJ2-7, with D unresolved. The CDR3 is 14 amino acids. V was cut by 7 bases and J by 3 bases, with 16 bases left in between. From germline, CDR1 is SGHTA and CDR2 FQGNSA. The CDR3 coding sequence is TGTGCCAGCACCCCTTCTGGAGTCTTCTACGAGCAGTACTTC. It is translated as CASTPSGVFYEQYF.

This clone was found once. This rearrangement joins TRBV15 to TRBJ2-3, with a weak D call TRBD1 (6 bases). CDR3 length equals 18 residues. CDR1 LNHNV and CDR2 YYDKDF come from the germline V gene (reference sequence). The V end was cut by 0 bases, the J end by 2 bases, with 18 bases between. The CDR3 coding sequence is TGTGCCACCAGCAGAGACGCACAGGGCCTCACCTACACAGATACGCAGTATTTT. Encoded protein: CATSRDAQGLTYTDTQYF. Combining the CDR3 with reference TRBV15 and TRBJ2-3 gives the whole variable domain DAMVIQNPRYQVTQFGKPVTLSCSQTLNHNVMYWYQQKSSQAPKLLFHYYDKDFNNEADTPDNFQSRRPNTSFCFLDIRSPGLGDTAMYLCATSRDAQGLTYTDTQYFGPGTRLTVL.

The V and J genes are TRBV5-6 and TRBJ1-3; D possibly corresponds to TRBD1 (6 bases). From germline, CDR1 is SGHDT and CDR2 YYEEEE. Trimming stripped 4 bases from V and 4 bases from J, with 9 bases between. CDR3 length: 13 amino acids. This chain's CDR3 is CASSTDRGNTIYF. The CDR3 DNA sequence: TGTGCCAGCAGCACTGACAGGGGAAACACCATATATTTT.

The chain uses TRBV2 and TRBJ1-6; D is ambiguous. Trimming took 6 bases from V and 2 from J, leaving 8 bases between them. CDR1 and CDR2 (germline): SNHLY, FYNNEI. This CDR3 has 14 residues. CDR3 DNA sequence: TGTGCCAGCAGAGGGAGGACCTATAATTCACCCCTCCACTTT. This encodes CASRGRTYNSPLHF. Looking up the rest from reference TRBV2 and TRBJ1-6 gives the full variable domain: EPEVTQTPSHQVTQMGQEVILRCVPISNHLYFYWYRQILGQKVEFLVSFYNNEISEKSEIFDDQFSVERPDGSNFTLKIRSTKLEDSAMYFCASRGRTYNSPLHFGNGTRLTVT.

The chain has TRBV6-6 and TRBJ2-4; D is unclear. V was clipped by 3 bases and J by 0 bases, with 9 bases between them. Germline CDR1 is MNHNY and CDR2 is SVGAGI (reference sequence). The CDR3 is made up of 15 amino acids. The CDR3 DNA reads TGTGCCAGCAGTTATGCGTCGGGAGCCAAAAACATTCAGTACTTC. It codes for CASSYASGAKNIQYF.

The chain links TRBV4-1 to TRBJ2-3; the D is unclear. V lost 0 bases and J lost 6, with 28 bases in between. The CDR3 consists of 20 residues. Germline lookup yields CDR1 MGHRA and CDR2 YSYEKL. The DNA for the CDR3 is TGCGCCAGCAGCCAAGACGAGAACAGTTTCGTTTTGGGGTTAGACGATACGCAGTATTTT. It specifies CASSQDENSFVLGLDDTQYF.

In the case of this clone: The same CDR3 also results from other DNA sequences found in this sample. The V gene is TRBV6-6, the J gene TRBJ1-1; D may be TRBD1 (5 bases). Trimming took off 2 bases at V and 4 bases at J, with 11 bases between the two ends. In germline, CDR1 is MNHNY, CDR2 SVGAGI (reference sequence). The CDR3 loop spans 14 amino acids. Here the CDR3 DNA reads TGTGCCAGCAGTTACGGGCAGGGTTCCACTGAAGCTTTCTTT. This translates into CASSYGQGSTEAFF.

The chain couples TRBV7-3 to TRBJ2-7, with D perhaps being TRBD1 or TRBD2 (5 bases each). V lost 4 bases and J 7 bases, leaving 17 bases between the germline ends. The CDR3 consists of 14 residues. Per the germline V gene, CDR1 is SGHTA and CDR2 is FQGTGA. CDR3 protein: CASSSGTGLEEQYF. CDR3 nucleotide sequence: TGTGCCAGCAGCTCGGGGACGGGCCTAGAGGAGCAGTACTTC. Based on the CDR3 plus reference TRBV7-3 and TRBJ2-7, the full variable domain is GAGVSQTPSNKVTEKGKYVELRCDPISGHTALYWYRQSLGQGPEFLIYFQGTGAADDSGLPNDRFFAVRPEGSVSTLKIQRTERGDSAVYLCASSSGTGLEEQYFGPGTRLTVT.

The V call is TRBV5-1, the J call TRBJ2-5; 11 bases map to TRBD2. Trimming removed 7 bases from V and 1 base from J; junction bases left unmatched: 9. The length of the CDR3 is 16 residues. Germline CDR1 is SGHRS and CDR2 is YFSETQ. The CDR3 DNA follows: TGCGCCAGCTCCCCCTCTAGCGGGGGGTCCCAAGAGACCCAGTACTTC. Translated: CASSPSSGGSQETQYF.

The V gene is TRBV13, the J gene TRBJ1-2; no clear D gene. V was trimmed by 4 bases and J by 8 bases, leaving 14 bases between them. Germline CDR1 PRHDT, CDR2 FYEKMQ (reference sequence). The CDR3 spans 13 residues. The DNA for the CDR3 is TGTGCCAGCAGCTCTCGAGAACTTTGGGGCTACACCTTC. The encoded protein is CASSSRELWGYTF.

Regarding this clone: This same CDR3 is encoded by further DNA sequences in the sample. The CDR3 spells CASSLGAGMNTEAFF. The CDR3 nucleotides are TGCGCCAGCAGCTTGGGAGCAGGAATGAACACTGAAGCTTTCTTT. The chain joins TRBV5-1 to TRBJ1-1; unclear D gene. The V end lost 0 bases, the J end lost 0 bases, and 9 bases lay between the germline ends. Per the germline V gene, CDR1 is SGHRS and CDR2 is YFSETQ. The CDR3 runs to 15 residues.

This chain joins TRBV7-9 and TRBJ2-6; tentative D call: TRBD1 (5 bases). The CDR3 has 15 amino acids. Trimming stripped 7 bases from V and 2 bases from J, with 12 bases between. Germline lookup yields CDR1 SEHNR and CDR2 FQNEAQ (reference sequence). CDR3 in DNA: TGTGCCAGCAAAAGTTGGGGCCCTGGGGCCAACGTCCTGACTTTC. Translation gives CASKSWGPGANVLTF.

The J gene is TRBJ2-5, the V gene TRBV4-3, with D perhaps given as TRBD1 or TRBD2 (5 bases each). The CDR3 runs 15 residues. Germline V gene data show CDR1 as LGHNA and CDR2 as YSLEER. The ends were cut back, 1 base at V and 2 bases at J, with 11 bases in the middle. CDR3 in amino acids: CASSQVLGVQETQYF. DNA for the CDR3: TGCGCCAGCAGCCAAGTTTTGGGGGTTCAAGAGACCCAGTACTTC.

The gene calls are TRBV6-1 and TRBJ1-1; 7 positions agree with TRBD1. Germline lookup yields CDR1 MNHNS and CDR2 SASEGT. The ends lost 6 bases at V and 5 bases at J; junction bases unmatched: 6. This CDR3 spans 13 amino acids. The DNA of the CDR3 is TGTGCCAGCAGCCCAAACAGGGGAACTGAAGCTTTCTTT. Translation gives CASSPNRGTEAFF.

The rearrangement uses TRBV21-1 and TRBJ1-2. TRBV21-1 is a pseudogene locus. The CDR3 sequence is 13 residues long. CDR3: CASSPRAKSGYTF. In DNA form, the CDR3 reads TGTGCCAGCAGCCCCCGGGCCAAGTCAGGCTACACCTTC.

Details on this clone: Relative to the germline gene, one junction end is altered; a read error may explain this. The chain joins TRBV4-2 to TRBJ2-1, with a tentative D call TRBD2 (5 bases). Looked up from germline, CDR1 is LGHNA and CDR2 is YNFKEQ. The CDR3 consists of 13 residues. The CDR3 DNA follows: TGTGCCAGCAGCCAAAGTGGAGGATTAGGAAGGGTCTTC. It encodes CASSQSGGLGRVF.